This T cell receptor beta chain is from a study of T-cell memory formation after mild COVID-19. Study as a whole: TCR clusters were largely donor specific.

TCR alpha and TCR beta cDNA libraries with sample barcodes and UMIs came from 5'RACE using constant-segment primers. A single record per CDR3 protein comes from TCRdb applying MiXCR to the 5' RACE reads. The sample consists of a few hundred thousand distinct CDR3 sequences, 20% to 25% of them appearing once. Study-wide results and limits: The pre-infection memory compartment contained some responding clones, suggesting cross-reactive memory joined. Specificity for SARS-CoV-2 was not confirmed among the second-wave clones peaking on day 37.

In its sample, this clonotype was seen a few times. Its specificity is not known. The length of the CDR3 is 17 residues. Germline-derived CDR1 and CDR2 are SGHTA and FQGNSA. The J segment lost 3 bases and the V segment lost 5 bases, leaving 12 bases of the junction unmatched. The gene calls are TRBV7-2 and TRBJ1-4; 7 nucleotides align to TRBD1. The sample comprised PBMCs or a T cell subset sorted from them (not recorded which). The receptor comes from a young man who had mild COVID-19 (a few samples of this study predate the infection). Cell type and time point are not known. The CDR3 nucleotides read TGTGCCAGCAGCCCCTGGGACAGCACGGTGTCTAATGAAAAACTGTTTTTT. This translates into CASSPWDSTVSNEKLFF.